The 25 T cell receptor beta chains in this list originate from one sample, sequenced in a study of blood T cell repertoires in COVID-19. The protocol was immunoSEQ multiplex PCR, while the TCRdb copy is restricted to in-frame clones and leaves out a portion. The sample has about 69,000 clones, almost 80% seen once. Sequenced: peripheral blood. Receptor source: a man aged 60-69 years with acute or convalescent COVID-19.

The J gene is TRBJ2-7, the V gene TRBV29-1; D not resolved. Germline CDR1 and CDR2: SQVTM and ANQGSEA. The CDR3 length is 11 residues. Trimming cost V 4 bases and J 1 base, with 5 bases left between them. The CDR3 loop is CSVGSSYEQYF. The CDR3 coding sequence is TGCAGCGTTGGTAGTTCCTACGAGCAGTACTTC.

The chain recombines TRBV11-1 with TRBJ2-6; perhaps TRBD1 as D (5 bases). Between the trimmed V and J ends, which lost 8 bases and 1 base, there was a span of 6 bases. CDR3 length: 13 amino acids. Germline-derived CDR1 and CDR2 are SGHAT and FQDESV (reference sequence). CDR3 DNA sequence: TGTGCCAGCCAGGGATCTGGGGCCAACGTCCTGACTTTC. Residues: CASQGSGANVLTF.

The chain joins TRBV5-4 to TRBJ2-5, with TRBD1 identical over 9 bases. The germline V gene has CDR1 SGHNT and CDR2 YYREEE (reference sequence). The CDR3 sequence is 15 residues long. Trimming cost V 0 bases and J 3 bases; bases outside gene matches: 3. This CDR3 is CASSLDRGPEETQYF. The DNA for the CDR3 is TGTGCCAGCAGCTTGGACAGGGGGCCTGAAGAGACCCAGTACTTC.

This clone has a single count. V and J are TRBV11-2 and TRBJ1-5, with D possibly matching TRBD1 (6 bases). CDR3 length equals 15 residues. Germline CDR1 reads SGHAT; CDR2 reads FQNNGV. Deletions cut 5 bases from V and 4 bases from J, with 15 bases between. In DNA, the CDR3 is TGTGCCAGCAGCCCAGGGGCAGGTGGGAATCAGCCCCAGCATTTT. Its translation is CASSPGAGGNQPQHF.

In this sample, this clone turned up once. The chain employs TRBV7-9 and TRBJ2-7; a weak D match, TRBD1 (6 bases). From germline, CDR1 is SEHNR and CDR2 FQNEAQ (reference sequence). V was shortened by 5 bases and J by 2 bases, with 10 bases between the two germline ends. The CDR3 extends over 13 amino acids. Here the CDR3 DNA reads TGTGCCAGCAGCCGACAGGCCGCCTACGAGCAGTACTTC. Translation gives CASSRQAAYEQYF. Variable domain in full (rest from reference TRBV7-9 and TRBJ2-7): DTGVSQNPRHKITKRGQNVTFRCDPISEHNRLYWYRQTLGQGPEFLTYFQNEAQLEKSRLLSDRFSAERPKGSFSTLEIQRTEQGDSAMYLCASSRQAAYEQYFGPGTRLTVT.

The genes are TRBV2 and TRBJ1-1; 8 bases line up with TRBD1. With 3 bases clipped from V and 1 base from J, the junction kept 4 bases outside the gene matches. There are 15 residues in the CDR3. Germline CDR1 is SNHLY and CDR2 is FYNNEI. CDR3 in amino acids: CASSDQGAENTEAFF. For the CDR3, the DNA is TGTGCCAGCAGTGACCAGGGGGCGGAGAACACTGAAGCTTTCTTT.

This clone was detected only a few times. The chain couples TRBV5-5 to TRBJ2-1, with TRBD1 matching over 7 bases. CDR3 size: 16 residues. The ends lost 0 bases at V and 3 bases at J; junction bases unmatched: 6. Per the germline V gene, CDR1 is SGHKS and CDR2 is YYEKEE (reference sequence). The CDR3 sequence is CASSLDRGTGYNEQFF. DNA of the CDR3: TGTGCCAGCAGCTTGGACAGGGGCACGGGCTACAATGAGCAGTTCTTC.

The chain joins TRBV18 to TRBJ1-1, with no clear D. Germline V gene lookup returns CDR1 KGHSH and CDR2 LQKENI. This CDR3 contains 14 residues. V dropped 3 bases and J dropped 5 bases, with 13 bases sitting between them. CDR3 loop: CASSPPPGITEAFF. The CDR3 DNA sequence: TGTGCCAGCTCACCTCCCCCCGGGATTACTGAAGCTTTCTTT. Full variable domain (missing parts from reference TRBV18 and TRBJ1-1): NAGVMQNPRHLVRRRGQEARLRCSPMKGHSHVYWYRQLPEEGLKFMVYLQKENIIDESGMPKERFSAEFPKEGPSILRIQQVVRGDSAAYFCASSPPPGITEAFFGQGTRLTVV.

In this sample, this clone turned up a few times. The CDR3, as DNA: TGTGCCAGCAGCCAAGGGCGAGGTCGGAAGACCCAGTACTTC. Translation: CASSQGRGRKTQYF. The chain couples TRBV3-1 (or the pseudogene TRBV3-2) to TRBJ2-5; D gene uncertain. Deletions cut 1 base from V and 6 bases from J, with 12 bases between. There are 14 residues in the CDR3. The germline CDR1 and CDR2 sequences are LGHDT and YNNKEL (reference sequence).

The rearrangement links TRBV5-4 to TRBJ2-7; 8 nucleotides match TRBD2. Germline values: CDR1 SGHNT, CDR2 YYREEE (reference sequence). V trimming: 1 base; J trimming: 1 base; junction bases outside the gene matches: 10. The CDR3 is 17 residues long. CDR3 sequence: CASSLTKLAAVSYEQYF. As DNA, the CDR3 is TGTGCCAGCAGCTTGACTAAACTAGCGGCTGTATCCTACGAGCAGTACTTC.

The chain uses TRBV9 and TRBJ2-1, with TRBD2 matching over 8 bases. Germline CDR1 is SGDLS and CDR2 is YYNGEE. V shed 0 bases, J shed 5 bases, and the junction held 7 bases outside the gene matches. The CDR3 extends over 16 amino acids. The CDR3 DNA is TGTGCCAGCAGCGTAGCACCGCGGGGGGCTAACAATGAGCAGTTCTTC. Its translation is CASSVAPRGANNEQFF.

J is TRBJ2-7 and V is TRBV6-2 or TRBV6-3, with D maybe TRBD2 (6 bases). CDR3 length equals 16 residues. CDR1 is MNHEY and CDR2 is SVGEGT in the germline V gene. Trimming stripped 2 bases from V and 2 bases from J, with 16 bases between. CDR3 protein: CASSYSSGGVAYEQYF. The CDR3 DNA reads TGTGCCAGCAGTTACAGTTCGGGCGGGGTCGCCTACGAGCAGTACTTC.

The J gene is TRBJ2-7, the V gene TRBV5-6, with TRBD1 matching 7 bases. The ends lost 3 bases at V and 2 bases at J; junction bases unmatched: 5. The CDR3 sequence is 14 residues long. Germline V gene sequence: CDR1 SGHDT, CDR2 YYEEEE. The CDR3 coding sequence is TGTGCCAGCAGCTACGGGACAGTAACCTACGAGCAGTACTTC. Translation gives CASSYGTVTYEQYF.

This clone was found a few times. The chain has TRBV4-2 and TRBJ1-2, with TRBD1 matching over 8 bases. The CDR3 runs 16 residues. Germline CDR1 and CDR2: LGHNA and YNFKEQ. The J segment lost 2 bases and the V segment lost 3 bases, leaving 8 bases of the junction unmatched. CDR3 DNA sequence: TGTGCCAGCAGCCATCCCGGGACAGGCTTAAACTATGGCTACACCTTC. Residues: CASSHPGTGLNYGYTF.

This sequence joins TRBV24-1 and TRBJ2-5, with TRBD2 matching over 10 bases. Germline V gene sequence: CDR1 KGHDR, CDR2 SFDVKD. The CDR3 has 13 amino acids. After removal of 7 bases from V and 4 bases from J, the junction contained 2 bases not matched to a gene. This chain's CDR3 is CATRASGGETQYF. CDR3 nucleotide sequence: TGTGCCACCAGGGCTAGCGGGGGAGAGACCCAGTACTTC.

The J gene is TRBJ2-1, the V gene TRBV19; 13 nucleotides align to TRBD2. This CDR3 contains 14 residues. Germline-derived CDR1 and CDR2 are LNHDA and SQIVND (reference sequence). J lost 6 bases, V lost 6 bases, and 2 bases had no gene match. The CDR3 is CASRGLAGLNEQFF. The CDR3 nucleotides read TGTGCCAGTAGGGGACTAGCGGGGCTCAATGAGCAGTTCTTC.

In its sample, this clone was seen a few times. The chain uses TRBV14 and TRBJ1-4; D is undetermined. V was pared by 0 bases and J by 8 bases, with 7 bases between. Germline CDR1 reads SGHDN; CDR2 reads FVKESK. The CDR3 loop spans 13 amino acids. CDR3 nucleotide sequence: TGTGCCAGCAGCCAAGATAGATCGGAAAAACTGTTTTTT. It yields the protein CASSQDRSEKLFF.

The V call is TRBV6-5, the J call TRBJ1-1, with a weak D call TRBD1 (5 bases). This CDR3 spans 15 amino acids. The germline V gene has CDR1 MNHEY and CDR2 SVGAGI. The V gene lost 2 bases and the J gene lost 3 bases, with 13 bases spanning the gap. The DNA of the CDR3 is TGTGCCAGCAGTTACGGGGAACAGGTCGACACTGAAGCTTTCTTT. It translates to CASSYGEQVDTEAFF.

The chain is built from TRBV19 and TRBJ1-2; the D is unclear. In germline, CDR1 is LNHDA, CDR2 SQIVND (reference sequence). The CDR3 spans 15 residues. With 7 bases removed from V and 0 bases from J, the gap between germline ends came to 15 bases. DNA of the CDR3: TGTGCCAGTACCCGATCAGTCCTTTCTAACTATGGCTACACCTTC. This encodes CASTRSVLSNYGYTF.

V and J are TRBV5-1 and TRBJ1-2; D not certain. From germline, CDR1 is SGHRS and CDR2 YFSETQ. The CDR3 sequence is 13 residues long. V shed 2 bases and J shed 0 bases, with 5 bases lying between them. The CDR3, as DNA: TGCGCCAGCAGCTTACAAACTAACTATGGCTACACCTTC. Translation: CASSLQTNYGYTF.

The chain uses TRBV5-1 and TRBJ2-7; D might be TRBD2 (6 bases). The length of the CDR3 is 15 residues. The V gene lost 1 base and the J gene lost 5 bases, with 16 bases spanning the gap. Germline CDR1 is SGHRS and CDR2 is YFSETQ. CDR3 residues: CASSLQGFREDEQYF. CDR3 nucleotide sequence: TGCGCCAGCAGCTTGCAAGGGTTCAGGGAGGACGAGCAGTACTTC.

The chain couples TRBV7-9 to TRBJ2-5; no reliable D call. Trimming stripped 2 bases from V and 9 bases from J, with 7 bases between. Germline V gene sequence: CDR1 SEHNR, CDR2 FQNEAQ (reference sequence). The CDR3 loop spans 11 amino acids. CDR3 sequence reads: CASSLLRAQYF. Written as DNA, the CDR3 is TGTGCCAGCAGCTTACTACGGGCCCAGTACTTC.

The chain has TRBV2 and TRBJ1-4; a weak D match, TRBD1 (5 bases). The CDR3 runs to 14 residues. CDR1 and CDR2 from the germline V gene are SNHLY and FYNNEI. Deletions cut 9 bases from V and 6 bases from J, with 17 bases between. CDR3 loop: CASQGPGAYEKLFF. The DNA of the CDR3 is TGTGCCAGTCAGGGCCCTGGGGCTTATGAAAAACTGTTTTTT.

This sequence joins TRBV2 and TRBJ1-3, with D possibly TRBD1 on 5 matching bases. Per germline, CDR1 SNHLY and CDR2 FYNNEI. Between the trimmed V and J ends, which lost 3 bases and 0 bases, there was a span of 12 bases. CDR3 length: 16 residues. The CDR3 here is CASSDSRALSGNTIYF. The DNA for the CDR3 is TGTGCCAGCAGTGATTCCAGGGCACTCTCTGGAAACACCATATATTTT.

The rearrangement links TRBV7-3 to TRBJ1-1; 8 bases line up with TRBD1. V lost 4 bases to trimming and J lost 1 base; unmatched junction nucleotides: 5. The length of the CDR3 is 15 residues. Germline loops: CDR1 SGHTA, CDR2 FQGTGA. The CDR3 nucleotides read TGTGCCAGCAGCTCTACAGGGGGGAGGAACACTGAAGCTTTCTTT. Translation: CASSSTGGRNTEAFF.